This T cell receptor (beta chain) was recorded in a study of CD8 T cells in ankylosing spondylitis. Study findings and constraints: Earlier authors reported some of these motif variants in reactive arthritis synovial fluid and blood.

This clonotype appeared many times. No antigen is known for it. This CDR3 has 16 amino acids. Trimming left V 2 bases short and J 2 bases short, with 15 bases between. The germline V gene has CDR1 SGDLS and CDR2 YYNGEE. TCRdb used MiXCR to reprocess the 5' RACE reads, holding one entry per CDR3 protein. Of about 42,000 distinct CDR3 sequences in the sample, around 3.8% are singletons; the top ten hold roughly 4%. The V gene is TRBV9, the J gene TRBJ2-3; D might be TRBD2 (6 bases). This receptor was taken from a female donor with ankylosing spondylitis or in good health (not recorded which). The sequencing input was blood, either unsorted or a sorted T cell fraction (not recorded which). This CDR3 is CASSVGLAGFTDTQYF. CDR3 sequence (DNA): TGTGCCAGCAGCGTGGGACTCGCGGGGTTCACAGATACGCAGTATTTT.